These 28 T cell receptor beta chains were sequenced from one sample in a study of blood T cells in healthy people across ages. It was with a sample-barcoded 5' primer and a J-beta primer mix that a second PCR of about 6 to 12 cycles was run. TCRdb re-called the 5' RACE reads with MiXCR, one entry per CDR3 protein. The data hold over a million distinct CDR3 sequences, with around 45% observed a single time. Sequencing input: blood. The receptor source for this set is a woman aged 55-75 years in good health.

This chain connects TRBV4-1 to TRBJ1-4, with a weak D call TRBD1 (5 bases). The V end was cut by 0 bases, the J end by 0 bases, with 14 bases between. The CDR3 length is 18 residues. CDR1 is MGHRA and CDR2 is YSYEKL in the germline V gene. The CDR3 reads CASSQDSPGYSTNEKLFF. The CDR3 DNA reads TGCGCCAGCAGCCAAGATTCCCCAGGGTATTCAACTAATGAAAAACTGTTTTTT.

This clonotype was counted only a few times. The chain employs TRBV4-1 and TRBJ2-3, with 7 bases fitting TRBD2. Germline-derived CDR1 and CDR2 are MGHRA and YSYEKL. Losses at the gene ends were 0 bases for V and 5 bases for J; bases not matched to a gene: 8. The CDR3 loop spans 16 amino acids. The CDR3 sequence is CASSQDGRAGRDTQYF. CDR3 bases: TGCGCCAGCAGCCAAGATGGGCGAGCGGGAAGAGATACGCAGTATTTT.

CDR3 protein: CASSLGTGVRSYEQYF. CDR3 in DNA: TGCGCCAGCAGCTTGGGTACCGGTGTTCGATCCTACGAGCAGTACTTC. The chain recombines TRBV5-1 with TRBJ2-7; D ambiguous. The CDR3 extends over 16 amino acids. The ends were cut back, 0 bases at V and 1 base at J, with 14 bases in the middle. Germline CDR1 and CDR2: SGHRS and YFSETQ.

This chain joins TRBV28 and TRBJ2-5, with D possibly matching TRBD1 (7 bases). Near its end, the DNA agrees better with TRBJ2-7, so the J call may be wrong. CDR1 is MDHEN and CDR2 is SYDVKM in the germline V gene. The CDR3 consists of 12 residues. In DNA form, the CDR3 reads TGTGCCAGCAGGACAGGGAGGAACGAGCAGTACTTC. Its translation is CASRTGRNEQYF.

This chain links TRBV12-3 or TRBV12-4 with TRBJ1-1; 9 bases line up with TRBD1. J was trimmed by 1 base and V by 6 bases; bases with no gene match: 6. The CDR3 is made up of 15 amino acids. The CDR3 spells CASRRDRVSNTEAFF. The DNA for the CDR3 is TGTGCCAGCAGACGGGACAGGGTTTCGAACACTGAAGCTTTCTTT.

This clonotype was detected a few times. The CDR3, as DNA: TGTGCCACCAGTACCGGGACTCTGTACAATGAGCAGTTCTTC. Its translation is CATSTGTLYNEQFF. The chain recombines TRBV24-1 with TRBJ2-1, with TRBD2 as a possible D gene (6 bases). V shed 6 bases and J shed 4 bases, with 12 bases lying between them. This CDR3 region has 14 residues. Germline lookup yields CDR1 KGHDR and CDR2 SFDVKD.

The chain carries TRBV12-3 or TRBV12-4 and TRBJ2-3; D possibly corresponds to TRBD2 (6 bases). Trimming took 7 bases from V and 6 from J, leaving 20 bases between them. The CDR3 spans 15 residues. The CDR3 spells CASNSRSGPPDTQYF. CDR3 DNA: TGTGCCAGCAACTCCCGAAGCGGGCCCCCGGATACGCAGTATTTT.

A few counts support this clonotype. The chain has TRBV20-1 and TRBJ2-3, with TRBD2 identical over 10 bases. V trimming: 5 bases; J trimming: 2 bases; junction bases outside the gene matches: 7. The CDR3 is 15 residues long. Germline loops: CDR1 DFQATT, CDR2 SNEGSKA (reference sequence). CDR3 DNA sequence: TGCAGTGCTCAAGGACTAGCGGAGCCCACAGATACGCAGTATTTT. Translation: CSAQGLAEPTDTQYF.

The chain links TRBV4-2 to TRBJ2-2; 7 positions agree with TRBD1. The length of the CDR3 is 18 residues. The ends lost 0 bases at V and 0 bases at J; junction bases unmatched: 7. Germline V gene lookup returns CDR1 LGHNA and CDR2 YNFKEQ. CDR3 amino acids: CASSQEGPGTANTGELFF. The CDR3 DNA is TGTGCCAGCAGCCAAGAAGGGCCCGGGACAGCGAACACCGGGGAGCTGTTTTTT.

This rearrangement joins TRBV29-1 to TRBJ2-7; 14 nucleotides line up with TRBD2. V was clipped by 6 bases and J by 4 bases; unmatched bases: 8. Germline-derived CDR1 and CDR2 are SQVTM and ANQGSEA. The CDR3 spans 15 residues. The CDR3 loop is CSVGGRTSGRYEQYF. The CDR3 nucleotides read TGCAGCGTAGGGGGTCGGACTAGCGGGAGGTACGAGCAGTACTTC.

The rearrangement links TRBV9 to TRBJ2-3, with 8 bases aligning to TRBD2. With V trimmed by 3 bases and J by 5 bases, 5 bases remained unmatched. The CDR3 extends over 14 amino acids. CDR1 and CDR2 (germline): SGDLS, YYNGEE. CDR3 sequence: CASSAFLAGDTQYF. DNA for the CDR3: TGTGCCAGCAGCGCCTTCCTAGCGGGAGATACGCAGTATTTT.

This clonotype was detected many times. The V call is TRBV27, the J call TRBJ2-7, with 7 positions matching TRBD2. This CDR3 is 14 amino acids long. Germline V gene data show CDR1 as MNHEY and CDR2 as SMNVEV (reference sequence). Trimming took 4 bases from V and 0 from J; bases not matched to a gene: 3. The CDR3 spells CASSWGGSSYEQYF. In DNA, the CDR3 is TGTGCCAGCAGTTGGGGCGGGAGCTCCTACGAGCAGTACTTC.

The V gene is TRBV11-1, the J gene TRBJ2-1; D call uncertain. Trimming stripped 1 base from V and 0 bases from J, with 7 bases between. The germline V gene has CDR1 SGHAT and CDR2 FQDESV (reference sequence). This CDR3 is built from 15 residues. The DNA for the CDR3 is TGTGCCAGCAGCTTAGGACTTAACTCCTACAATGAGCAGTTCTTC. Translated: CASSLGLNSYNEQFF.

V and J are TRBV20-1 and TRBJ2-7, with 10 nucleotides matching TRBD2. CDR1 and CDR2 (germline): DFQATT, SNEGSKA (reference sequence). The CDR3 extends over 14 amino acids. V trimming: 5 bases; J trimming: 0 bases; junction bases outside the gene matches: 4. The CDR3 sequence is CSAELAGSSYEQYF. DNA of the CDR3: TGCAGTGCTGAACTAGCGGGGAGCTCCTACGAGCAGTACTTC.

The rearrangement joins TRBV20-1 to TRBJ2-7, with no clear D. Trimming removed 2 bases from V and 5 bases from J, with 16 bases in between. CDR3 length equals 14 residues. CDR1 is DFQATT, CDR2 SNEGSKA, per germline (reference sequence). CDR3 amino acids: CSARPLKWADEQYF. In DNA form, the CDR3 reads TGCAGTGCTAGACCCCTAAAGTGGGCTGACGAGCAGTACTTC.

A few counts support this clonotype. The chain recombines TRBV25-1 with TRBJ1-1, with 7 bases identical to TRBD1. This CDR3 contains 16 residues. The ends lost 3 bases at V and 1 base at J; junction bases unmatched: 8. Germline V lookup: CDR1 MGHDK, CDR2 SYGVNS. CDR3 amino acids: CASSDPKGTANTEAFF. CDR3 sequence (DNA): TGTGCCAGCAGTGACCCGAAAGGGACAGCGAACACTGAAGCTTTCTTT.

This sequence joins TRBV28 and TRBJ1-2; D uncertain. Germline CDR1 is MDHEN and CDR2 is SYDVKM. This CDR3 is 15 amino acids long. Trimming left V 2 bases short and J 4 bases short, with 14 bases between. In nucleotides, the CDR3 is TGTGCCAGCAGTTTAGGCCCACCCTGGATCTATGGCTACACCTTC. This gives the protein CASSLGPPWIYGYTF.

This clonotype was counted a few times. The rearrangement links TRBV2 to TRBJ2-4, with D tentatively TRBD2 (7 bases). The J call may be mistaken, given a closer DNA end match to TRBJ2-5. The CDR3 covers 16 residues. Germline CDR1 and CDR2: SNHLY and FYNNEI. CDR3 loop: CASSEVASGGGETQYF. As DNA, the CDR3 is TGTGCCAGCAGTGAAGTGGCTAGCGGAGGGGGAGAGACCCAGTACTTC.

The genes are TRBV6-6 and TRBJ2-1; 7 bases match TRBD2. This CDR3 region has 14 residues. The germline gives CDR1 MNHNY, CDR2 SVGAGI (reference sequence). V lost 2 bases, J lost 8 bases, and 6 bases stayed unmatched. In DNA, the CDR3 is TGTGCCAGCAGTTACGCGGGAGCCTTCGATGAGCAGTTCTTC. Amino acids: CASSYAGAFDEQFF.

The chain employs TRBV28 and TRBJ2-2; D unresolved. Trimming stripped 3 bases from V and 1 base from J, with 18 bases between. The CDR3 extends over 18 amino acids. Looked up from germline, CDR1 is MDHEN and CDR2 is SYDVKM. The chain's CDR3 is CASSFLVYPSENTGELFF. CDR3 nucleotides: TGTGCCAGCAGTTTCTTAGTCTACCCTTCGGAGAACACCGGGGAGCTGTTTTTT.

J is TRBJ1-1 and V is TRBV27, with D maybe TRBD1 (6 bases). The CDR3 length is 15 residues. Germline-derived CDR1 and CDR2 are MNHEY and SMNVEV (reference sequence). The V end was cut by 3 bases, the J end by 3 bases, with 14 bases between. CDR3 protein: CASSLTTGSYTEAFF. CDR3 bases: TGTGCCAGCAGTTTGACAACAGGGTCTTACACTGAAGCTTTCTTT.

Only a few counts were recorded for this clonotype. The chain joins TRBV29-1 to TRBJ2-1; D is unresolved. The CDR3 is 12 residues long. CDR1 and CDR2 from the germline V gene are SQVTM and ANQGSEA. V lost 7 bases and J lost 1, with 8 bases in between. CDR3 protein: CSGSLSYNEQFF. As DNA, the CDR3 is TGCAGCGGGAGTTTGTCCTACAATGAGCAGTTCTTC.

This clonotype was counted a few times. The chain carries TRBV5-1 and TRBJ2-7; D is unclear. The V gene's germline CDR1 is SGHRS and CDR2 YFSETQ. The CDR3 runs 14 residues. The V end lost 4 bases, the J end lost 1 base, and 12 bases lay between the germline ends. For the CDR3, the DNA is TGCGCCAGCAGCCTGGATCAGATATCCTACGAGCAGTACTTC. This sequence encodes CASSLDQISYEQYF.

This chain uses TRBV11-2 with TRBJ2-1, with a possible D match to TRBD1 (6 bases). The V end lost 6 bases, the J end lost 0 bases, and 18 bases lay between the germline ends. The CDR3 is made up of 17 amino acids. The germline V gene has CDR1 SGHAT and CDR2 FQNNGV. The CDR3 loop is CASSQTFGQSSYNEQFF. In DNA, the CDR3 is TGTGCCAGCAGTCAAACTTTCGGACAGAGCTCCTACAATGAGCAGTTCTTC.

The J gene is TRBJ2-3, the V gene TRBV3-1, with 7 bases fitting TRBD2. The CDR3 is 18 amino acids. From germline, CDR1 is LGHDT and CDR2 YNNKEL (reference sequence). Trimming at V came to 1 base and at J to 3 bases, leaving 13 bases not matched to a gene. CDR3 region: CASSQGRLHGRWTDTQYF. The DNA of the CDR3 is TGTGCCAGCAGCCAAGGGAGACTTCACGGGAGGTGGACAGATACGCAGTATTTT.

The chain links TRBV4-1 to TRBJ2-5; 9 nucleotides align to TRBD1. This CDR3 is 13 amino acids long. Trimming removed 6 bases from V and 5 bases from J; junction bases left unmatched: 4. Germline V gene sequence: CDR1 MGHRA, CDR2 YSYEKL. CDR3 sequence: CASRGDRVETQYF. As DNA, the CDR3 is TGCGCCAGCAGGGGGGACAGGGTCGAGACCCAGTACTTC.

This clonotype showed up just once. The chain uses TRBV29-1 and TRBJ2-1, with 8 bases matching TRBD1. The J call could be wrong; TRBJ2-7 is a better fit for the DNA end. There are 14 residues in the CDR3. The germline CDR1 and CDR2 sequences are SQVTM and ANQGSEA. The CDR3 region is CSVEWTGPGNEQYF. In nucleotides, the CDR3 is TGCAGCGTTGAATGGACAGGGCCGGGGAACGAGCAGTACTTC.

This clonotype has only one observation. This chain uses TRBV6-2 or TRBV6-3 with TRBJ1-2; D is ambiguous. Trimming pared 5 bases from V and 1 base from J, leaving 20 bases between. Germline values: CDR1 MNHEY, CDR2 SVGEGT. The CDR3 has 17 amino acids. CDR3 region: CASSNPVPVRDNYGYTF. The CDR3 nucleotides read TGTGCCAGCAGTAACCCAGTGCCAGTTCGTGATAACTATGGCTACACCTTC.